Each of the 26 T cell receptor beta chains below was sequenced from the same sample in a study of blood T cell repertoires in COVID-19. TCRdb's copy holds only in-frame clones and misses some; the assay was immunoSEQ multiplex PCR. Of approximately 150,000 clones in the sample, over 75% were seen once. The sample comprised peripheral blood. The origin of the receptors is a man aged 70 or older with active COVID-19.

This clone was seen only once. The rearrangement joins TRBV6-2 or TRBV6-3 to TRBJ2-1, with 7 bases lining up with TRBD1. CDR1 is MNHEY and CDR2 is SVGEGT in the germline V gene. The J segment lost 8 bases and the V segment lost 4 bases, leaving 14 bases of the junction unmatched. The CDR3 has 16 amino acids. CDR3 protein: CASSFAGTDEDDEQFF. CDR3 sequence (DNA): TGTGCCAGCAGTTTTGCCGGGACAGACGAAGATGATGAGCAGTTCTTC.

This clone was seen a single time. In DNA form, the CDR3 reads TGCGCCAGCAGCACAGGGACCCGAGGGGGCATCTCACCCCTCCACTTT. This sequence encodes CASSTGTRGGISPLHF. This chain connects TRBV5-1 to TRBJ1-6, with 7 bases fitting TRBD1. The CDR3 runs 16 residues. CDR1 SGHRS and CDR2 YFSETQ come from the germline V gene. After removal of 4 bases from V and 10 bases from J, the junction contained 14 bases not matched to a gene.

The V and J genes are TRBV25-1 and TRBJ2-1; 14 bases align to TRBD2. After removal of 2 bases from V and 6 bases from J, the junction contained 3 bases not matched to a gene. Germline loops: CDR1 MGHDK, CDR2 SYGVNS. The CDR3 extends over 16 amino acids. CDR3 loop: CASSEAGLAGVNEQFF. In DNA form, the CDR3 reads TGTGCCAGCAGTGAAGCGGGACTAGCGGGAGTCAATGAGCAGTTCTTC.

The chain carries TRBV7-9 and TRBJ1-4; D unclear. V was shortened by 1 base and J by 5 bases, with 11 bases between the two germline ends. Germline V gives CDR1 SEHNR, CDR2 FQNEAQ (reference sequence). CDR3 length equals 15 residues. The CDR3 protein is CASSLGAGGNEKLFF. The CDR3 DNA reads TGTGCCAGCAGCTTAGGGGCCGGTGGCAATGAAAAACTGTTTTTT.

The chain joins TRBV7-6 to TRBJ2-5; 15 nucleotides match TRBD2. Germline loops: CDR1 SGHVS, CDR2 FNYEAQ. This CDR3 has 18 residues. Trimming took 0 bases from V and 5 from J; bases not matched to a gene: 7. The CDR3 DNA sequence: TGTGCCAGCAGCTTAGCCAGGGGACTAGCGGGAGGTCGGGAGACCCAGTACTTC. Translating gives CASSLARGLAGGRETQYF.

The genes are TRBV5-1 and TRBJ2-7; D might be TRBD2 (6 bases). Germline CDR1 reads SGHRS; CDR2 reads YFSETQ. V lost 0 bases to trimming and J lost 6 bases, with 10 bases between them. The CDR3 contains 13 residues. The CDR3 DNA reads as TGCGCCAGCAGCTTGGCCACGGAGGGCGAGCAGTACTTC. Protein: CASSLATEGEQYF.

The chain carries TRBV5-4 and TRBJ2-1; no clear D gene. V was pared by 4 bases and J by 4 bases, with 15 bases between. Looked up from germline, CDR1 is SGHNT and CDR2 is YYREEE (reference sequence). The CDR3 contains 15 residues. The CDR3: CASSHETGFYNEQFF. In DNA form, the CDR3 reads TGTGCCAGCAGCCACGAAACCGGGTTTTACAATGAGCAGTTCTTC.

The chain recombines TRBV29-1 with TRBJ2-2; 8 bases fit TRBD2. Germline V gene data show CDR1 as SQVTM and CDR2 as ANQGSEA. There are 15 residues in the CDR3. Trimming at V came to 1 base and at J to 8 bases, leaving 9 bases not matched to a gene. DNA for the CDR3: TGCAGCGTTGAAGCGACGGGAGGGGGGCAAGGGGAGCTGTTTTTT. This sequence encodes CSVEATGGGQGELFF.

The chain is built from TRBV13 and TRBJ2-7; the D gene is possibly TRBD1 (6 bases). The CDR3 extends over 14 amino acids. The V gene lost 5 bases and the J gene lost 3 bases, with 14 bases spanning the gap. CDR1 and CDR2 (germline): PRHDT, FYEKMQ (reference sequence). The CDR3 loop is CASSGRARGYEQYF. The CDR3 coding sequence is TGTGCCAGCAGCGGAAGGGCCAGGGGCTACGAGCAGTACTTC.

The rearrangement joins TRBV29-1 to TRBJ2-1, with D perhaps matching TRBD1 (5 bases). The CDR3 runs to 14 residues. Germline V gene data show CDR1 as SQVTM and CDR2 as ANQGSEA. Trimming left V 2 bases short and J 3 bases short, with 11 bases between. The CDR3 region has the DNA TGCAGCGTTGAATTGCAAAGGGGCTACAATGAGCAGTTCTTC. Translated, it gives CSVELQRGYNEQFF.

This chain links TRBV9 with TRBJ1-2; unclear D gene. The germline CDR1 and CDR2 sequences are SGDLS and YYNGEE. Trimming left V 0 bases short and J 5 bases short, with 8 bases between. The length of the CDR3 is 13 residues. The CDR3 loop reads CASSVAGGYGYTF. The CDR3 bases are TGTGCCAGCAGCGTAGCCGGCGGGTATGGCTACACCTTC.

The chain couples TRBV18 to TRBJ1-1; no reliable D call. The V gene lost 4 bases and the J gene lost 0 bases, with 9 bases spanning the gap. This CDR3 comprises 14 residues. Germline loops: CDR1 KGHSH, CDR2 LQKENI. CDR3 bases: TGTGCCAGCTCACTTGACAAGATGAACACTGAAGCTTTCTTT. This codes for CASSLDKMNTEAFF.

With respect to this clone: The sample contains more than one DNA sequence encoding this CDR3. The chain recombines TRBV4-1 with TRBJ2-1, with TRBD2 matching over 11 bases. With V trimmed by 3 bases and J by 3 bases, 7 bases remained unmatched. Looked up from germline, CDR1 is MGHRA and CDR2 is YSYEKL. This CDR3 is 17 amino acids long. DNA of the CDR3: TGCGCCAGCAGCCAGACCGGGACTAGCGGTAGCTACAATGAGCAGTTCTTC. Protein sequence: CASSQTGTSGSYNEQFF.

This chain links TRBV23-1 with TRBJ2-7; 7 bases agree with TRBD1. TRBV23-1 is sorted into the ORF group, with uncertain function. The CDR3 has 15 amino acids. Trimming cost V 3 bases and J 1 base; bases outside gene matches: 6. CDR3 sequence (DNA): TGCGCCAGCAGTCAGCCGGGACAGCCATCCTACGAGCAGTACTTC. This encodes CASSQPGQPSYEQYF.

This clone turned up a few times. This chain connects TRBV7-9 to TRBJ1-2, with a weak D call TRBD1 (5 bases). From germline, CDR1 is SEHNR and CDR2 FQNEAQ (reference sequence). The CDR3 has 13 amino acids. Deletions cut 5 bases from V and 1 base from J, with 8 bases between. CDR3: CASSPRGNYGYTF. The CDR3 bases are TGTGCCAGCAGCCCAAGGGGTAACTATGGCTACACCTTC.

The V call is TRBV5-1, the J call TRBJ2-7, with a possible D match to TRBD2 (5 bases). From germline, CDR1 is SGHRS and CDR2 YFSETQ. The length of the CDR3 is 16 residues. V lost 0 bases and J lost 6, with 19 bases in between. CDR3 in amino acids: CASSLGSSGPLGEQYF. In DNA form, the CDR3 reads TGCGCCAGCAGCTTGGGAAGCAGCGGCCCCCTCGGCGAGCAGTACTTC.

CDR3 sequence (DNA): TGTGCCAGCAGCGTAGCTACGGGGGGTGGGGAAGAGACCCAGTACTTC. Residues: CASSVATGGGEETQYF. The V gene is TRBV9, the J gene TRBJ2-5, with 7 positions matching TRBD2. Losses at the gene ends were 0 bases for V and 3 bases for J; bases not matched to a gene: 8. CDR3 length: 16 amino acids. CDR1 is SGDLS and CDR2 is YYNGEE in the germline V gene.

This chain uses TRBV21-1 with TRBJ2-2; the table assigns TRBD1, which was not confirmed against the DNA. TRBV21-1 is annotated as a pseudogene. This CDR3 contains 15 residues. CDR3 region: CASSNDPQGTGELFF. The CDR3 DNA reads TGTGCCAGCAGCAACGACCCCCAGGGCACCGGGGAGCTGTTTTTT.

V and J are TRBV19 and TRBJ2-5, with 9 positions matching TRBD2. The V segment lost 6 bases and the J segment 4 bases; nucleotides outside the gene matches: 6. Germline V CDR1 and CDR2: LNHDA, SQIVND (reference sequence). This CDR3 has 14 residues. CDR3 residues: CASSRSGSGETQYF. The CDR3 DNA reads TGTGCCAGTAGCCGTAGCGGGAGCGGAGAGACCCAGTACTTC.

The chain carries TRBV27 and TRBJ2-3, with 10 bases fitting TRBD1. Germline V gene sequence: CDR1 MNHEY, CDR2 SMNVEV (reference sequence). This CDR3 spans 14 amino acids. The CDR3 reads CAASDRGPTDTQYF. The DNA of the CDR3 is TGTGCAGCGAGCGACAGGGGGCCCACAGATACGCAGTATTTT.

CDR3 amino acids: CAWSFLGTTQETQYF. The CDR3 nucleotides are TGTGCCTGGAGCTTTCTAGGGACAACCCAAGAGACCCAGTACTTC. V gene TRBV30 combines with J gene TRBJ2-5; a possible D gene is TRBD1 (6 bases). The germline V gene has CDR1 GTSNPN and CDR2 SVGIG (reference sequence). This CDR3 has 15 residues. The germline V and J ends were trimmed by 3 bases and 1 base, with 15 bases remaining between them.

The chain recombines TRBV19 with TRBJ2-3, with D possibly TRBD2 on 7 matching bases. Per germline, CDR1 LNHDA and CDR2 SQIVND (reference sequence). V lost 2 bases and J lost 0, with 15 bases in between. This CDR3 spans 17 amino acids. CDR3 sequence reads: CASSIWRGGGSTDTQYF. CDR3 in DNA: TGTGCCAGTAGTATATGGAGGGGAGGGGGTAGCACAGATACGCAGTATTTT.

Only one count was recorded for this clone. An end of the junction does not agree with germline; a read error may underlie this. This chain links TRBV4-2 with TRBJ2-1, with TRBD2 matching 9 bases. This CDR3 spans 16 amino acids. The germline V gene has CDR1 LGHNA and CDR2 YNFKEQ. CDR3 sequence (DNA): TGTGCCAGCACCCAAGAGCCCCTAGCGGGACTCAATGAGCAGTTCTTC. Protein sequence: CASTQEPLAGLNEQFF.

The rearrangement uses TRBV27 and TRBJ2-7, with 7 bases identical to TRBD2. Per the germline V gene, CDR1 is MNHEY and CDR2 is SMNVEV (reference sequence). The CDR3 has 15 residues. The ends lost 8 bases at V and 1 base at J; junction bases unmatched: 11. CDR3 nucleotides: TGTGCCAGCGGCCGGCCGGGACTACTTTCCTACGAGCAGTACTTC. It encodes CASGRPGLLSYEQYF.

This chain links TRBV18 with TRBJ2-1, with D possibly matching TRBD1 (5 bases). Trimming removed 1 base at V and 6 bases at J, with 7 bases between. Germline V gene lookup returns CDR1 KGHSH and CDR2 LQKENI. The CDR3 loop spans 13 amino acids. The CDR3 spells CASSPQGFNEQFF. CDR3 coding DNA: TGTGCCAGCTCACCACAGGGGTTCAATGAGCAGTTCTTC.

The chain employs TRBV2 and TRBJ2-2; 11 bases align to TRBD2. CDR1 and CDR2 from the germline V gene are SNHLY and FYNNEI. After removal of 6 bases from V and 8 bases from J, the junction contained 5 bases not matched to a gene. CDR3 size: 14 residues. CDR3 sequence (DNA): TGTGCCAGCAGAGGGCTAGCGGGAGGAGGGGAGCTGTTTTTT. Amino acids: CASRGLAGGGELFF.